One sample yielded the 21 T cell receptor beta chains listed below, sequenced in a study of shared clonotypes between healthy human individuals. Measured with immunoSEQ multiplex PCR; TCRdb has only the in-frame clones, and not every one. The sample shows about a million clones, approximately 77% of them seen only once. Sequenced input: memory CD4+ T cells from PBMCs. The subset here: CD45RA-negative fraction. These TCRs come from a man aged 18-30 years in good health. Some clones in this sample may be carry-over from other donors' samples.

The V and J genes are TRBV9 and TRBJ1-5; D gene uncertain. The V gene lost 0 bases and the J gene lost 6 bases, with 4 bases spanning the gap. The CDR3 loop spans 12 amino acids. Looked up from germline, CDR1 is SGDLS and CDR2 is YYNGEE. The CDR3 here is CASSVGPQPQHF. The CDR3 nucleotides read TGTGCCAGCAGCGTAGGACCTCAGCCCCAGCATTTT.

This clone was seen a single time. CDR3 loop: CASSFTTGNGYTF. The CDR3 DNA follows: TGCGCCAGCAGTTTTACCACCGGGAATGGCTACACCTTC. This sequence joins TRBV5-1 and TRBJ1-2; D gene unclear. The CDR3 is 13 amino acids. Trimming removed 5 bases at V and 6 bases at J, with 14 bases between. From germline, CDR1 is SGHRS and CDR2 YFSETQ.

This chain joins TRBV14 and TRBJ2-3; weak D call: TRBD2 (7 bases). Germline V CDR1 and CDR2: SGHDN, FVKESK. Trimming took 0 bases from V and 0 from J, leaving 16 bases between them. The CDR3 contains 18 residues. The CDR3 DNA is TGTGCCAGCAGCCAAGAGTTGTCGGCGGGGGCTAGCACAGATACGCAGTATTTT. This encodes CASSQELSAGASTDTQYF.

About this clone: The sample carries other DNA sequences with the same CDR3. The chain joins TRBV29-1 to TRBJ2-6, with 10 bases matching TRBD1. The CDR3 has 16 amino acids. The V segment lost 5 bases and the J segment 0 bases; nucleotides outside the gene matches: 4. Germline V lookup: CDR1 SQVTM, CDR2 ANQGSEA. Here the CDR3 reads CSVLDRGSSGANVLTF. Here the CDR3 DNA reads TGCAGCGTTTTGGACAGGGGGAGCTCTGGGGCCAACGTCCTGACTTTC. Variable domain in full (rest from reference TRBV29-1 and TRBJ2-6): SAVISQKPSRDICQRGTSLTIQCQVDSQVTMMFWYRQQPGQSLTLIATANQGSEATYESGFVIDKFPISRPNLTFSTLTVSNMSPEDSSIYLCSVLDRGSSGANVLTFGAGSRLTVL.

A remark on this clone: Other DNA variants within this sample encode the same CDR3. V gene TRBV5-1 combines with J gene TRBJ1-5; D is ambiguous. The germline V gene encodes CDR1 SGHRS and CDR2 YFSETQ. This CDR3 region has 15 residues. V was clipped by 0 bases and J by 0 bases, with 7 bases between them. The CDR3 nucleotides read TGCGCCAGCAGCTTGGCTGGTAATAGCAATCAGCCCCAGCATTTT. It is translated as CASSLAGNSNQPQHF.

J is TRBJ1-6 and V is TRBV7-8; D not certain. The CDR3 totals 13 residues. The germline V and J ends were trimmed by 1 base and 6 bases, with 4 bases remaining between them. Germline V gene lookup returns CDR1 SGHVS and CDR2 FQNEAQ. This CDR3 reads CASSLVRNSPLHF. The CDR3 bases are TGTGCCAGCAGCTTAGTACGTAATTCACCCCTCCACTTT.

V is TRBV4-2 and J is TRBJ2-1; 8 nucleotides agree with TRBD2. This CDR3 has 16 amino acids. CDR1 and CDR2 from the germline V gene are LGHNA and YNFKEQ. The V gene end was trimmed by 4 bases and the J gene end by 7 bases; junction bases not matched to a gene: 12. DNA of the CDR3: TGTGCCAGCAGCCGCCGGGAGGGGCGGGAGAGGAATGAGCAGTTCTTC. Translated, it gives CASSRREGRERNEQFF.

This clone was recorded once. The V call is TRBV13, the J call TRBJ1-3; D not resolved. The germline V and J ends were trimmed by 1 base and 0 bases, with 7 bases remaining between them. Germline V gene sequence: CDR1 PRHDT, CDR2 FYEKMQ (reference sequence). This CDR3 is built from 15 residues. The CDR3 DNA sequence: TGTGCCAGCAGCTTAGTCGGGAGCTCTGGAAACACCATATATTTT. This codes for CASSLVGSSGNTIYF.

This chain connects TRBV7-3 to TRBJ2-5; 7 positions agree with TRBD1. V gave up 4 bases and J gave up 1 base; unmatched junction bases: 3. The CDR3 sequence is 14 residues long. CDR1 is SGHTA and CDR2 is FQGTGA in the germline V gene. The CDR3 is CASSSGQPQETQYF. CDR3 in DNA: TGTGCCAGCAGCTCGGGACAGCCCCAAGAGACCCAGTACTTC.

V gene TRBV30 combines with J gene TRBJ2-3, with 8 bases fitting TRBD2. From germline, CDR1 is GTSNPN and CDR2 SVGIG (reference sequence). CDR3 size: 18 residues. After removal of 3 bases from V and 3 bases from J, the junction contained 17 bases not matched to a gene. This CDR3 is CAWSGTRGIMLATDTQYF. The CDR3 DNA is TGTGCCTGGAGCGGGACTAGGGGGATTATGCTGGCTACAGATACGCAGTATTTT.

The V call is TRBV30, the J call TRBJ2-6; the match to TRBD1 covers 12 bases. CDR1 GTSNPN and CDR2 SVGIG come from the germline V gene (reference sequence). This CDR3 has 17 amino acids. The V segment lost 1 base and the J segment 3 bases; nucleotides outside the gene matches: 4. CDR3 loop: CAWSARDRGLGANVLTF. The CDR3 DNA sequence: TGTGCCTGGAGTGCCCGGGACAGGGGGCTTGGGGCCAACGTCCTGACTTTC.

This chain uses TRBV12-5 with TRBJ2-7; D could derive from TRBD1 or TRBD2 (5 bases each). This CDR3 contains 16 residues. V was clipped by 9 bases and J by 3 bases, with 24 bases between them. Germline CDR1 LGHNT, CDR2 FRNRAP. The CDR3 is CASAPLEWGSLYEQYF. CDR3 DNA sequence: TGTGCTAGCGCCCCCCTTGAGTGGGGGAGTCTCTACGAGCAGTACTTC.

The chain uses TRBV19 and TRBJ1-4; 10 nucleotides align to TRBD1. Per the germline V gene, CDR1 is LNHDA and CDR2 is SQIVND (reference sequence). The CDR3 covers 14 residues. V gave up 9 bases and J gave up 7 bases; unmatched junction bases: 8. The CDR3 DNA sequence: TGTGCCAGCTCCCCCGGGACAGGGGCTGAAAAACTGTTTTTT. This sequence encodes CASSPGTGAEKLFF.

The J gene is TRBJ1-3, the V gene TRBV14, with 9 bases lining up with TRBD1. Germline-derived CDR1 and CDR2 are SGHDN and FVKESK. Trimming took 0 bases from V and 4 from J; bases not matched to a gene: 7. CDR3 length equals 17 residues. CDR3 in DNA: TGTGCCAGCAGCCAAGAGACCCTGACAGGGGGAGGAAACACCATATATTTT. It specifies CASSQETLTGGGNTIYF.

The genes are TRBV27 and TRBJ1-2; D is perhaps TRBD1 (6 bases). V lost 2 bases and J lost 8, with 12 bases in between. CDR1 MNHEY and CDR2 SMNVEV come from the germline V gene (reference sequence). The CDR3 sequence is 13 residues long. This chain's CDR3 is CASSLRGGSGYTF. DNA of the CDR3: TGTGCCAGCAGTTTAAGGGGGGGCAGCGGCTACACCTTC.

The count of this clone is one. In DNA form, the CDR3 reads TGTGCCCGGGGAGGGCCAGGGACAGATACGCAGTATTTT. It encodes CARGGPGTDTQYF. The gene calls are TRBV30 and TRBJ2-3, with 7 bases matching TRBD2. This CDR3 is 13 amino acids long. The trim removed 8 bases at V and 3 bases at J, leaving 8 bases unmatched. The germline gives CDR1 GTSNPN, CDR2 SVGIG (reference sequence).

The chain joins TRBV30 to TRBJ2-6; 12 bases map to TRBD1. The germline V gene encodes CDR1 GTSNPN and CDR2 SVGIG (reference sequence). The CDR3 covers 18 residues. V was clipped by 3 bases and J by 1 base; unmatched bases: 7. The CDR3 sequence is CAWSHKGQGASGANVLTF. The CDR3 region has the DNA TGTGCCTGGAGCCATAAGGGACAGGGGGCGTCTGGGGCCAACGTCCTGACTTTC.

The V and J genes are TRBV7-8 and TRBJ1-3, with D hard to call. From germline, CDR1 is SGHVS and CDR2 FQNEAQ. The germline V and J ends were trimmed by 5 bases and 0 bases, with 11 bases remaining between them. This CDR3 has 15 amino acids. CDR3 residues: CASSADTNSGNTIYF. The DNA for the CDR3 is TGTGCCAGCAGCGCAGACACAAACTCTGGAAACACCATATATTTT.

The chain employs TRBV19 and TRBJ2-3, with 9 bases lining up with TRBD2. The V segment lost 5 bases and the J segment 3 bases; nucleotides outside the gene matches: 6. This CDR3 is built from 15 residues. In germline, CDR1 is LNHDA, CDR2 SQIVND (reference sequence). CDR3 DNA: TGTGCCAGTAGTGGTAGCGGGAGTGGGACAGATACGCAGTATTTT. Translating gives CASSGSGSGTDTQYF.

The chain has TRBV27 and TRBJ2-7, with D perhaps TRBD2 (5 bases). In germline, CDR1 is MNHEY, CDR2 SMNVEV (reference sequence). Trimming removed 3 bases from V and 5 bases from J, with 11 bases in between. This CDR3 contains 13 residues. This CDR3 is CASSLTGSHEQYF. DNA of the CDR3: TGTGCCAGCAGTTTGACGGGGAGTCACGAGCAGTACTTC.

V gene TRBV28 combines with J gene TRBJ1-2, with TRBD1 matching 9 bases. This CDR3 region has 13 residues. Looked up from germline, CDR1 is MDHEN and CDR2 is SYDVKM. J was trimmed by 5 bases and V by 6 bases; bases with no gene match: 4. In nucleotides, the CDR3 is TGTGCCAGCAGGACGGGACAGGGTTATGGCTACACCTTC. Translated: CASRTGQGYGYTF.